Listed below are T cell receptor beta chains from one sample, sequenced in a study of cytomegalovirus exposure and HLA in healthy donors. Generated by immunoSEQ multiplex PCR, the TCRdb table keeps only in-frame clones and is missing some. The data contain more than 95,000 clones, approximately 80% of them singletons. Sequencing was done on a sample of PBMCs. The receptors come from a man aged 50 or older in good health and CMV-seropositive. Both conserved end residues are part of each CDR3. A D gene is named only where the DNA matches it firmly. The size field is filled for only some rows; it gives once, few, many or a size class.

V gene: TRBV18
J gene: TRBJ1-3
D gene: .
clone size: .
CDR3 DNA: TGTGCCAGCATTATGACGGGCTCTGGAAACACCATATATTTT
CDR3 protein: CASIMTGSGNTIYF

V gene: TRBV5-4
J gene: TRBJ1-6
D gene: .
clone size: .
CDR3 DNA: TGTGCCAGCAGTCCGAACGGGAATTCACCCCTCCACTTT
CDR3 protein: CASSPNGNSPLHF

V gene: TRBV6-5
J gene: TRBJ2-7
D gene: TRBD1
clone size: .
CDR3 DNA: TGTGCCAGCAGTAGGCAGGGGGCCAACGAGCAGTACTTC
CDR3 protein: CASSRQGANEQYF

V gene: TRBV5-1
J gene: TRBJ2-7
D gene: .
clone size: .
CDR3 DNA: TGCGCCAGCAGCTTTGGAGGATCCGAGCAGTACTTC
CDR3 protein: CASSFGGSEQYF

V gene: TRBV6-5
J gene: TRBJ2-7
D gene: TRBD1
clone size: few
CDR3 DNA: TGTGCCAGCAGTTACCAATCGGACAGGAGAGATTTGGAGCAGTACTTC
CDR3 protein: CASSYQSDRRDLEQYF

V gene: TRBV9
J gene: TRBJ1-1
D gene: .
clone size: once
CDR3 DNA: TGTGCCAGCAGCTACCCCCCGACTGGGAACACTGAAGCTTTCTTT
CDR3 protein: CASSYPPTGNTEAFF

V gene: TRBV29-1
J gene: TRBJ2-3
D gene: .
clone size: .
CDR3 DNA: TGCAGCGTCAGGGGTGAGGATACGCAGTATTTT
CDR3 protein: CSVRGEDTQYF

V gene: TRBV7-2
J gene: TRBJ1-5
D gene: .
clone size: few
CDR3 DNA: TGTGCCAGCAGCTTCGGGGAACCCGGAGGCAATCAGCCCCAGCATTTT
CDR3 protein: CASSFGEPGGNQPQHF

V gene: TRBV5-1
J gene: TRBJ2-3
D gene: .
clone size: .
CDR3 DNA: TGCGCCAGCAGCTTGGTCGGGACAACTAGCACAGATACGCAGTATTTT
CDR3 protein: CASSLVGTTSTDTQYF

V gene: TRBV4-2
J gene: TRBJ2-7
D gene: TRBD2
clone size: .
CDR3 DNA: TGTGCCAGCAGCCAGGTTAGCGGGATTAGCCACGAGCAGTACTTC
CDR3 protein: CASSQVSGISHEQYF

V gene: TRBV19
J gene: TRBJ2-7
D gene: .
clone size: few
CDR3 DNA: TGTGCCAGTAGACTCGGACAGTCCTACGAGCAGTACTTC
CDR3 protein: CASRLGQSYEQYF

V gene: TRBV5-6
J gene: TRBJ1-2
D gene: .
clone size: few
CDR3 DNA: TGTGCCAGCAGCTTGTCCTCCTATGGCTACACCTTC
CDR3 protein: CASSLSSYGYTF

V gene: TRBV9
J gene: TRBJ2-5
D gene: TRBD1
clone size: .
CDR3 DNA: TGTGCCAGCAGCGCCCGGACAGGGGGAGGCCAAGAGACCCAGTACTTC
CDR3 protein: CASSARTGGGQETQYF

V gene: TRBV11-2
J gene: TRBJ2-1
D gene: .
clone size: .
CDR3 DNA: TGTGCCAGCGCCCGGGGCGGGACCCCCTACAATGAGCAGTTCTTC
CDR3 protein: CASARGGTPYNEQFF

V gene: TRBV10-2
J gene: TRBJ2-3
D gene: TRBD2
clone size: .
CDR3 DNA: TGCGCCAGCAGTGAGTCGAGCGGGGGGGATACGCAGTATTTT
CDR3 protein: CASSESSGGDTQYF

V gene: TRBV29-1
J gene: TRBJ1-2
D gene: .
clone size: .
CDR3 DNA: TGCAGCGTGCCCGGTGGAGGTGAACTCTATGGCTACACCTTC
CDR3 protein: CSVPGGGELYGYTF

V gene: TRBV11-2
J gene: TRBJ2-7
D gene: TRBD1
clone size: .
CDR3 DNA: TGTGCCAGCAGGGGCCCCGGGACAGAGAGCTCCTACGAGCAGTACTTC
CDR3 protein: CASRGPGTESSYEQYF

V gene: TRBV9
J gene: TRBJ1-1
D gene: .
clone size: .
CDR3 DNA: TGTGCCAGCAGCCCGAAGACAAGGGAAGCTTTCTTT
CDR3 protein: CASSPKTREAFF

V gene: TRBV7-8
J gene: TRBJ2-4
D gene: .
clone size: .
CDR3 DNA: TGTGCCAGCACCCCAGGACTGAAATTAGCCAAAAACATTCAGTACTTC
CDR3 protein: CASTPGLKLAKNIQYF

V gene: TRBV2
J gene: TRBJ2-7
D gene: .
clone size: .
CDR3 DNA: TGTGCCGGGGGACTGGATACCTACGAGCAGTACTTC
CDR3 protein: CAGGLDTYEQYF

V gene: TRBV29-1
J gene: TRBJ2-1
D gene: .
clone size: .
CDR3 DNA: TGCAGCGCAGCGGACCAATCCTACAATGAGCAGTTCTTC
CDR3 protein: CSAADQSYNEQFF

V gene: TRBV7-2
J gene: TRBJ1-2
D gene: TRBD1
clone size: .
CDR3 DNA: TGTGCCAGCAGAACCGACAGGGGCCTGGTCTATGGCTACACCTTC
CDR3 protein: CASRTDRGLVYGYTF

V gene: TRBV5-1
J gene: TRBJ2-3
D gene: TRBD2
clone size: .
CDR3 DNA: TGCGCCAGCAGCCCTAGCGGGGGGGCGGCAGATACGCAGTATTTT
CDR3 protein: CASSPSGGAADTQYF

V gene: TRBV19
J gene: TRBJ2-1
D gene: TRBD2
clone size: .
CDR3 DNA: TGTGCCAGTAGCCGAAGAACCGGGACTAGCGGGACACCGCGGTACAATGAGCAGTTCTTC
CDR3 protein: CASSRRTGTSGTPRYNEQFF

V gene: TRBV10-3
J gene: TRBJ2-1
D gene: .
clone size: .
CDR3 DNA: TGTGCCATCGCGAGAGGAGGACCCTACAATGAGCAGTTCTTC
CDR3 protein: CAIARGGPYNEQFF

V gene: TRBV5-1
J gene: TRBJ1-4
D gene: .
clone size: .
CDR3 DNA: TGCGCCAGCACCGAGGGGGCAACTAATGAAAAACTGTTTTTT
CDR3 protein: CASTEGATNEKLFF